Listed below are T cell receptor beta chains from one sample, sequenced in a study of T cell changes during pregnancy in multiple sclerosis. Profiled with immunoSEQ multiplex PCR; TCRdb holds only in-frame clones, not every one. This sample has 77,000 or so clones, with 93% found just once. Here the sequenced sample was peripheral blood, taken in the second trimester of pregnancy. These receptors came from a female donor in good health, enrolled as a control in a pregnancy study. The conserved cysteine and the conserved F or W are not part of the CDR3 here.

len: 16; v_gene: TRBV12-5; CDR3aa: ASGLEKDRDRNAGGYT
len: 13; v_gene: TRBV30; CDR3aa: AWSRSGGGDEKLF
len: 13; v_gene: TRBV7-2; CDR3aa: ASSLAPGPGNTIY
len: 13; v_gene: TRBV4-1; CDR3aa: ASSQGRRRDQPQH
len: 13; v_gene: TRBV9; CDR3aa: ASSVDPGVNTEAF
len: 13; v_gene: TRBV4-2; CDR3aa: ASSQGTGGFYGYT
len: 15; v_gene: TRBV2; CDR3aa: ASSGARWLAGEKTQY
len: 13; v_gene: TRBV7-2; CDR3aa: ASSPNGGSSYGYT
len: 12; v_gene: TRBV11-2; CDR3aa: ASSLGGLPDTQY
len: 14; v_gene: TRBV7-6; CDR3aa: ASSLSPAGANTEAF
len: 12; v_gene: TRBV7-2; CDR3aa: ASSLVQGATEAF
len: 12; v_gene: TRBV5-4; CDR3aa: ASSLQGAGETQY
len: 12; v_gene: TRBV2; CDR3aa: ASSRGHTNTEAF
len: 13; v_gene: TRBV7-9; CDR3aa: ASSLNIISYNEQF
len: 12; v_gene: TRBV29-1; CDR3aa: GYSKQGNPYEQY
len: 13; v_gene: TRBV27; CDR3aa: ASTLGVGQGYEQY
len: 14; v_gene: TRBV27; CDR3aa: ASSPHDRGQLGGYT
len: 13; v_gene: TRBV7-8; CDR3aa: ASSVTTPTFYGYT
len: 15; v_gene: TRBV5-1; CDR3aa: ASSDTQTSGNYNEQF
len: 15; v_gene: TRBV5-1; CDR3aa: ASSLVFGSGGSYEQY
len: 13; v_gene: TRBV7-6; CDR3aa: ASSSLPGAYNEQF
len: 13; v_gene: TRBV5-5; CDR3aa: ASSSGTFNTGELF
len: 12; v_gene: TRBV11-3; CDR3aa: ASSRDGMLDGYT
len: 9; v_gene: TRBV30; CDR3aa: AWSITDTQY
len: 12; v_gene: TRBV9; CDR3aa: ASSPDRANSPLH
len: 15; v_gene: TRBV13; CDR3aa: ASSSPIRDTSYNEQF
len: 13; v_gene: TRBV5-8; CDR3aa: ASSYGTVSNQPQH
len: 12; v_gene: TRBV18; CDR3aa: ASSSLAGEETQY
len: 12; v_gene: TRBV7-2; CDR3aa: ASSWAGPQETQY
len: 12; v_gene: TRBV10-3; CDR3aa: AIRGTGGEGEQY
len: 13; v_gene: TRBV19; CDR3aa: ASSPTSGGYNEQF
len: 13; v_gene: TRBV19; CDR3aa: ASRGGTGYGTEAF
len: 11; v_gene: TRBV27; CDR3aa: ASSFSEAGEQY
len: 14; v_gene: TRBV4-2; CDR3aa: ASSQEEAASGNTIY
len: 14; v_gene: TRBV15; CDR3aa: ATSRDRGSSYNEQF
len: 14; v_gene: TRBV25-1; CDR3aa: ASSAPTGSSGNTIY
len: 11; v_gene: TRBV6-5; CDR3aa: AITEPNTDTQY
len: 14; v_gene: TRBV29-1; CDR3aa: STNAAVGQGVTEAF
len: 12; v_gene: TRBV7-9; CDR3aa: ASSPIGVTTEAF